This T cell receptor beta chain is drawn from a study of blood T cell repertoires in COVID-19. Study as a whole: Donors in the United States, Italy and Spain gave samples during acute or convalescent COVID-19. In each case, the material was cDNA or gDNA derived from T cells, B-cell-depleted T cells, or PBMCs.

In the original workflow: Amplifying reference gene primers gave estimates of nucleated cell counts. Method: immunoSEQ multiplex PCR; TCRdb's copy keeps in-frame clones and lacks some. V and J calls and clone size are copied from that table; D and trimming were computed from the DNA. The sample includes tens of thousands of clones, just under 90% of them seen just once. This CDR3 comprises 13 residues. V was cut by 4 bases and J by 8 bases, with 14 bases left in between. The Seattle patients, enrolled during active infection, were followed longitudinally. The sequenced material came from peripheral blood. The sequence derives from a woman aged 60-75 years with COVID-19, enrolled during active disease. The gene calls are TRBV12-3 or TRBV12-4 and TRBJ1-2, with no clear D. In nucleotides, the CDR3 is TGTGCCAGCAGTTCTCGCCCGTCGGGGGGCTACACCTTC. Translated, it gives CASSSRPSGGYTF.